Each of the 27 T cell receptor beta chains below was sequenced from the same sample in a study of neurological immune-mediated disorders. From the 5' RACE reads, TCRdb called clonotypes with MiXCR, one entry per CDR3 protein. The sample includes 55,000 to 75,000 distinct CDR3 sequences, about an eighth of them seen just once. What was sequenced was PBMCs. All receptors come from a woman aged 55-69 years with HTLV-1-associated myelopathy (HAM/TSP).

This clonotype was observed many times. The V call is TRBV12-3 or TRBV12-4, the J call TRBJ2-1, with D unresolved. There are 10 residues in the CDR3. The ends were cut back, 2 bases at V and 10 bases at J, with 3 bases in the middle. In DNA form, the CDR3 reads TGTGCCAGCAGTTTAAGGGAGCAGTTCTTC. Translating gives CASSLREQFF.

This clonotype was counted between two and nine times. The chain couples TRBV2 to TRBJ2-5, with a tentative D call TRBD2 (5 bases). This CDR3 comprises 13 residues. Per the germline V gene, CDR1 is SNHLY and CDR2 is FYNNEI. Trimming cost V 4 bases and J 3 bases, with 9 bases left between them. CDR3 in amino acids: CASSGGGEETQYF. The CDR3 coding sequence is TGTGCCAGCAGTGGAGGAGGAGAAGAGACCCAGTACTTC.

This clonotype was observed at least ten times. The chain has TRBV12-3 or TRBV12-4 and TRBJ1-1; TRBD1 matches at 9 bases. V was clipped by 7 bases and J by 8 bases; unmatched bases: 14. The CDR3 contains 15 residues. In nucleotides, the CDR3 is TGTGCCAGCACCAGAACAGGGGGCGTTGGAGCCGAAGCTTTCTTT. The encoded protein is CASTRTGGVGAEAFF.

This clonotype has ten or more counts. The V gene is TRBV5-1, the J gene TRBJ2-1; D is undetermined. This CDR3 has 15 residues. The V and J ends lost 0 bases and 6 bases respectively, with 13 bases between them. Germline CDR1 is SGHRS and CDR2 is YFSETQ. The CDR3 here is CASSLVQGPFNEQFF. The CDR3 DNA reads as TGCGCCAGCAGCTTGGTACAAGGCCCCTTCAATGAGCAGTTCTTC.

The sample holds many counts of this clonotype. J is TRBJ1-1 and V is TRBV20-1; D remains ambiguous. CDR1 and CDR2 from the germline V gene are DFQATT and SNEGSKA (reference sequence). CDR3 length equals 13 residues. With 2 bases removed from V and 4 bases from J, the gap between germline ends came to 11 bases. The CDR3: CSARTVPSTEAFF. The CDR3 coding sequence is TGCAGTGCTAGAACAGTCCCGAGCACTGAAGCTTTCTTT.

This clonotype was recorded at least ten times. This chain uses TRBV20-1 with TRBJ1-3; no clear D. Trimming cost V 6 bases and J 4 bases, with 16 bases left between them. The CDR3 loop spans 14 amino acids. From germline, CDR1 is DFQATT and CDR2 SNEGSKA (reference sequence). The CDR3 loop reads CSATKSNQGNTIYF. The CDR3 DNA sequence: TGCAGTGCCACGAAATCTAACCAGGGAAACACCATATATTTT.

This clonotype showed up many times. The rearrangement joins TRBV10-3 to TRBJ2-5; D possibly corresponds to TRBD2 (6 bases). V gave up 0 bases and J gave up 5 bases, with 10 bases separating them. Germline V gives CDR1 ENHRY, CDR2 SYGVKD. The CDR3 totals 14 residues. The CDR3, as DNA: TGTGCCATCAGTGAGTCGGGCGGGACTGAGACCCAGTACTTC. It translates to CAISESGGTETQYF.

The sample holds many counts of this clonotype. J is TRBJ2-1 and V is TRBV15; D is unclear. Looked up from germline, CDR1 is LNHNV and CDR2 is YYDKDF (reference sequence). The CDR3 extends over 15 amino acids. V was shortened by 3 bases and J by 7 bases, with 16 bases between the two germline ends. Written as DNA, the CDR3 is TGTGCCACCAGCAGGACCCTCAACTTGAGGAATGAGCAGTTCTTC. It is translated as CATSRTLNLRNEQFF.

This clonotype has a count of ten or more. The rearrangement joins TRBV7-2 to TRBJ1-3, with a tentative D call TRBD1 (6 bases). Germline CDR1 and CDR2: SGHTA and FQGNSA. Trimming removed 2 bases from V and 3 bases from J, with 17 bases in between. CDR3 length: 17 residues. The CDR3 bases are TGTGCCAGCAGCTTATACTTTTCGGGGGGCGGTGGAAACACCATATATTTT. This translates into CASSLYFSGGGGNTIYF.

Many counts were recorded for this clonotype. The rearrangement joins TRBV20-1 to TRBJ2-2; a possible D gene is TRBD1 (5 bases). Trimming left V 0 bases short and J 1 base short, with 15 bases between. Germline loops: CDR1 DFQATT, CDR2 SNEGSKA (reference sequence). This CDR3 is 17 amino acids long. This chain's CDR3 is CSARDRKKGRNTGELFF. DNA of the CDR3: TGCAGTGCTAGAGATCGGAAAAAGGGGCGGAACACCGGGGAGCTGTTTTTT.

This clonotype was observed at least ten times. The J gene is TRBJ2-1, the V gene TRBV20-1; D is unresolved. This CDR3 is built from 15 residues. The ends were cut back, 3 bases at V and 0 bases at J, with 12 bases in the middle. The germline V gene has CDR1 DFQATT and CDR2 SNEGSKA (reference sequence). This CDR3 is CSARSRDNSYNEQFF. DNA for the CDR3: TGCAGTGCTAGGAGTCGCGATAACTCCTACAATGAGCAGTTCTTC.

This clonotype was counted at least ten times. V is TRBV20-1 and J is TRBJ2-3; D unresolved. The CDR3 runs to 16 residues. V lost 0 bases and J 2 bases, leaving 15 bases between the germline ends. CDR1 is DFQATT, CDR2 SNEGSKA, per germline (reference sequence). CDR3 DNA: TGCAGTGCTAGAGAGGGTTCAAGGGCTAACACAGATACGCAGTATTTT. Encoded protein: CSAREGSRANTDTQYF.

This clonotype has at least ten counts. CDR3 in amino acids: CASSDGTAAIDEQYF. In DNA, the CDR3 is TGTGCCAGCAGCGACGGGACAGCGGCTATCGACGAGCAGTACTTC. The V and J genes are TRBV7-9 and TRBJ2-7; 7 nucleotides line up with TRBD1. J gave up 5 bases and V 5 bases, and 12 bases lay outside the gene matches. The CDR3 consists of 15 residues. CDR1 and CDR2 (germline): SEHNR, FQNEAQ (reference sequence).

In DNA form, the CDR3 reads TGCAGTGCTAGAGCCCCAGGGTTTCGCGAGCAGTACTTC. This codes for CSARAPGFREQYF. The V gene is TRBV20-1, the J gene TRBJ2-7; weak D call: TRBD1 (5 bases). The CDR3 is 13 residues long. Between the trimmed V and J ends, which lost 1 base and 6 bases, there was a span of 13 bases. The germline CDR1 and CDR2 sequences are DFQATT and SNEGSKA (reference sequence).

This clonotype appeared many times. The chain recombines TRBV7-8 with TRBJ2-2; 9 bases are shared with TRBD1. CDR1 is SGHVS, CDR2 FQNEAQ, per germline. V lost 5 bases and J lost 6; bases outside the gene matches: 7. The CDR3 has 15 amino acids. CDR3 nucleotides: TGTGCCAGCAGCGAGAGACAGGGGGTTTCCGGGGAGCTGTTTTTT. Translation: CASSERQGVSGELFF. The whole variable domain, filled in from reference TRBV7-8 and TRBJ2-2, reads GAGVSQSPRYKVAKRGQDVALRCDPISGHVSLFWYQQALGQGPEFLTYFQNEAQLDKSGLPSDRFFAERPEGSVSTLKIQRTQQEDSAVYLCASSERQGVSGELFFGEGSRLTVL.

The table lists this clonotype with many counts. The rearrangement joins TRBV11-2 to TRBJ1-2; tentative D call: TRBD1 (5 bases). V was shortened by 6 bases and J by 4 bases, with 12 bases between the two germline ends. The CDR3 runs to 13 residues. Germline V gives CDR1 SGHAT, CDR2 FQNNGV. The CDR3 loop reads CASRRTGSYGYTF. DNA of the CDR3: TGTGCCAGCAGGCGTACAGGTTCCTATGGCTACACCTTC.

The genes are TRBV12-3 or TRBV12-4 and TRBJ2-2; D is possibly TRBD2 (6 bases). The CDR3 extends over 16 amino acids. Between the trimmed V and J ends, which lost 2 bases and 7 bases, there was a span of 17 bases. The CDR3 is CASSLRGPGVGGELFF. The CDR3 nucleotides are TGTGCCAGCAGTTTACGGGGACCGGGGGTTGGCGGGGAGCTGTTTTTT.

This clonotype was seen at least ten times. The rearrangement joins TRBV5-1 to TRBJ2-5; D remains ambiguous. The V gene's germline CDR1 is SGHRS and CDR2 YFSETQ. The V and J ends lost 0 bases and 5 bases respectively, with 14 bases between them. This CDR3 comprises 15 residues. CDR3 residues: CASSLGSPQKETQYF. DNA for the CDR3: TGCGCCAGCAGCTTGGGGAGTCCTCAGAAGGAGACCCAGTACTTC.

Concerning this clonotype: An end of the junction differs from the germline gene, which may be a read error. The V call is TRBV10-3, the J call TRBJ2-5, with 9 bases matching TRBD1. The germline CDR1 and CDR2 sequences are ENHRY and SYGVKD. This CDR3 has 14 residues. CDR3 loop: CVISSTERDRAQYF. CDR3 sequence (DNA): TGTGTCATCAGCTCCACTGAGCGGGACAGGGCCCAGTACTTC.

This clonotype was recorded many times. The chain combines TRBV12-3 or TRBV12-4 with TRBJ2-2; D may be TRBD2 (7 bases). Trimming pared 10 bases from V and 4 bases from J, leaving 16 bases between. This CDR3 comprises 14 residues. CDR3: CATKRGAFTGELFF. CDR3 sequence (DNA): TGTGCCACCAAACGGGGGGCGTTCACCGGGGAGCTGTTTTTT.

The rearrangement links TRBV10-3 to TRBJ2-7, with D possibly TRBD2 on 6 matching bases. Trimming took off 6 bases at V and 7 bases at J, with 22 bases between the two ends. CDR1 ENHRY and CDR2 SYGVKD come from the germline V gene. This CDR3 contains 15 residues. The CDR3 coding sequence is TGTGCCATCAGCGATCCTTCTAGGACGGGAGTTGAGCAGTACTTC. Its translation is CAISDPSRTGVEQYF.

This clonotype was seen only a few times. The rearrangement links TRBV7-6 to TRBJ2-5, with D possibly being TRBD2 (6 bases). The CDR3 contains 13 residues. CDR1 is SGHVS and CDR2 is FNYEAQ in the germline V gene. The ends were cut back, 1 base at V and 4 bases at J, with 7 bases in the middle. CDR3 sequence: CASSLVRGETQYF. The CDR3 DNA reads as TGTGCCAGCAGCTTAGTGCGGGGAGAGACCCAGTACTTC.

The count of this clonotype is one. A single base separates this from a much larger clone, so it may be a read error. The CDR3 sequence: CASSSESWANVLTF. The DNA of the CDR3 is TGTGCCAGCAGCTCGGAATCTTGGGCCAACGTCCTGACTTTC. The chain carries TRBV5-6 and TRBJ2-6; D gene uncertain. The CDR3 is 14 residues long. V was cut by 3 bases and J by 5 bases, with 9 bases left in between. Germline CDR1 reads SGHDT; CDR2 reads YYEEEE.

This chain joins TRBV9 and TRBJ2-1; the D gene is possibly TRBD2 (6 bases). The V end lost 3 bases, the J end lost 4 bases, and 11 bases lay between the germline ends. This CDR3 region has 14 residues. Germline CDR1 is SGDLS and CDR2 is YYNGEE. CDR3 in DNA: TGTGCCAGCAGCGCTTTGACTAGGTACAATGAGCAGTTCTTC. Translating it yields CASSALTRYNEQFF.

Ten or more counts support this clonotype. The chain has TRBV9 and TRBJ2-7; 8 nucleotides match TRBD2. CDR1 is SGDLS and CDR2 is YYNGEE in the germline V gene. V was pared by 2 bases and J by 4 bases, with 8 bases of the junction left unmatched. There are 15 residues in the CDR3. CDR3 amino acids: CASSVQTGGPYEQYF. CDR3 bases: TGTGCCAGCAGCGTTCAGACGGGAGGGCCTTACGAGCAGTACTTC.

This clonotype was seen ten or more times. This chain joins TRBV12-3 or TRBV12-4 and TRBJ1-1; no reliable D call. The V end lost 5 bases, the J end lost 5 bases, and 12 bases lay between the germline ends. CDR3 length: 13 residues. For the CDR3, the DNA is TGTGCCAGCAGTCCTAAGGGAGGGACTGAAGCTTTCTTT. Translation: CASSPKGGTEAFF.

This clonotype was seen at least ten times. This chain uses TRBV20-1 with TRBJ1-2, with 7 nucleotides matching TRBD1. Germline V gene sequence: CDR1 DFQATT, CDR2 SNEGSKA (reference sequence). The CDR3 loop spans 13 amino acids. With V trimmed by 1 base and J by 2 bases, 1 base remained unmatched. CDR3: CSARGGQNYGYTF. As DNA, the CDR3 is TGCAGTGCTAGAGGGGGACAGAACTATGGCTACACCTTC.